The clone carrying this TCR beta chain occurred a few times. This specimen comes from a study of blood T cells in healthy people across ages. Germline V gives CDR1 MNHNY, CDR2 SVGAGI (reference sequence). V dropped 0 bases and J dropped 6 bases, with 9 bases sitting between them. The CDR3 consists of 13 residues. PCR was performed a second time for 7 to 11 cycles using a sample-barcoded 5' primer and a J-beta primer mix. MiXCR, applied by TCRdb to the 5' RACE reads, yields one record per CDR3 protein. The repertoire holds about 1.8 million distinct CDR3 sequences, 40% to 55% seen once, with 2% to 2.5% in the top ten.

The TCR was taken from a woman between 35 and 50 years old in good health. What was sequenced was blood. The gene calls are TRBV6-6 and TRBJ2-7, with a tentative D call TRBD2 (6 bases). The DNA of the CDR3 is TGTGCCAGCAGTTACTCGAGGGAGGCCGAGCAGTACTTC. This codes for CASSYSREAEQYF.